This T cell receptor beta chain was retrieved from a study of blood T cell repertoires in COVID-19. Looking at the study overall: Samples representing acute and convalescent COVID-19 were sourced from the United States, Italy and Spain. The analysed material was cDNA or gDNA that came from T cells, B-cell-depleted T cells, or PBMCs.

This CDR3 is built from 13 residues. Germline loops: CDR1 MNHEY, CDR2 SVGEGT. V was clipped by 5 bases and J by 7 bases, with 15 bases between them. Data came from immunoSEQ multiplex PCR; TCRdb stores just in-frame clones and leaves some out. Of under 150,000 clones in the sample, almost 80% were seen once. The rearrangement uses TRBV6-2 or TRBV6-3 and TRBJ2-7; maybe TRBD2 (6 bases). Sequenced sample: peripheral blood. This clonotype was obtained from a human donor in a cohort sampled during active COVID-19. CDR3 amino acids: CASSAGRTGEQYF. CDR3 DNA sequence: TGTGCCAGCAGTGCGGGACGGACTGGGGAGCAGTACTTC.